This is a list of T cell receptor beta chains from one sample in a study of shared clonotypes between healthy human individuals. The repertoire was sequenced with immunoSEQ multiplex PCR; TCRdb's copy has only in-frame clones and lacks some. Of some 530,000 clones listed, about 72% are singletons. The sequenced sample was PBMCs. The receptors originated from a woman aged 40 to 50 in good health. Some clones in this sample may be carry-over from other donors' samples. Both conserved end residues are part of each CDR3. The order of the fields is J gene, clone size, D gene, V gene, CDR3 protein, CDR3 DNA. A D gene is named only where the DNA matches it firmly. The listing skips clone size in some rows; elsewhere it reads once, few, many or a size class.

J gene: TRBJ2-7; clone size: .; D gene: TRBD1; V gene: TRBV6-6; CDR3 protein: CASRSGTVLYEQYF; CDR3 DNA: TGTGCCAGCAGGTCCGGGACAGTCCTCTACGAGCAGTACTTC
J gene: TRBJ1-2; clone size: .; D gene: .; V gene: TRBV5-4; CDR3 protein: CASSLGGGSGTINYGYTF; CDR3 DNA: TGTGCCAGCAGCTTGGGGGGCGGCAGTGGGACCATTAACTATGGCTACACCTTC
J gene: TRBJ2-1; clone size: .; D gene: .; V gene: TRBV28; CDR3 protein: CASSLPGDEQFF; CDR3 DNA: TGTGCCAGCAGCCTCCCCGGGGATGAGCAGTTCTTC
J gene: TRBJ2-3; clone size: .; D gene: TRBD2; V gene: TRBV6-6; CDR3 protein: CASKRLAGSTDTQYF; CDR3 DNA: TGTGCCAGCAAACGACTAGCGGGCAGCACAGATACGCAGTATTTT
J gene: TRBJ2-3; clone size: .; D gene: TRBD1; V gene: TRBV19; CDR3 protein: CASSMLGTDGTDTQYF; CDR3 DNA: TGTGCCAGTAGTATGCTCGGGACAGACGGCACAGATACGCAGTATTTT
J gene: TRBJ2-7; clone size: .; D gene: .; V gene: TRBV4-2; CDR3 protein: CASSQESSGEQYF; CDR3 DNA: TGTGCCAGCAGCCAAGAGTCGAGCGGAGAGCAGTACTTC
J gene: TRBJ2-1; clone size: .; D gene: TRBD2; V gene: TRBV18; CDR3 protein: CASSPTSGSFGEQFF; CDR3 DNA: TGTGCCAGCTCACCGACTAGCGGGAGTTTTGGTGAGCAGTTCTTC
J gene: TRBJ1-1; clone size: once; D gene: .; V gene: TRBV7-2; CDR3 protein: CASSLAGPLNTEAFF; CDR3 DNA: TGTGCCAGCAGCTTAGCCGGGCCCTTAAACACTGAAGCTTTCTTT
J gene: TRBJ2-7; clone size: .; D gene: .; V gene: TRBV19; CDR3 protein: CASSIGGWTDSYEQYF; CDR3 DNA: TGTGCCAGTAGTATAGGCGGTTGGACAGACTCCTACGAGCAGTACTTC
J gene: TRBJ1-2; clone size: .; D gene: .; V gene: TRBV28; CDR3 protein: CASSPGSLYGYTF; CDR3 DNA: TGTGCCAGCAGCCCGGGGAGCCTCTATGGCTACACCTTC
J gene: TRBJ2-1; clone size: once; D gene: .; V gene: TRBV11-3; CDR3 protein: CASSFLGKEQFF; CDR3 DNA: TGTGCCAGCAGCTTTTTGGGGAAGGAGCAGTTCTTC
J gene: TRBJ2-7; clone size: .; D gene: .; V gene: TRBV2; CDR3 protein: CASEARYEQYF; CDR3 DNA: TGTGCCAGCGAGGCTAGGTACGAGCAGTACTTC
J gene: TRBJ2-1; clone size: .; D gene: TRBD1; V gene: TRBV5-1; CDR3 protein: CASSWTGSVFDEQFF; CDR3 DNA: TGCGCCAGCAGCTGGACAGGGTCAGTCTTCGATGAGCAGTTCTTC
J gene: TRBJ2-3; clone size: .; D gene: TRBD2; V gene: TRBV4-1; CDR3 protein: CASSQDPTSGLLDTQYF; CDR3 DNA: TGCGCCAGCAGCCAAGATCCGACTAGCGGACTGTTGGATACGCAGTATTTT
J gene: TRBJ2-3; clone size: .; D gene: .; V gene: TRBV11-3; CDR3 protein: CASSWGPRADTQYF; CDR3 DNA: TGTGCCAGCAGCTGGGGACCTAGGGCAGATACGCAGTATTTT
J gene: TRBJ2-7; clone size: .; D gene: TRBD2; V gene: TRBV7-2; CDR3 protein: CASSRQTSGAYEQYF; CDR3 DNA: TGTGCCAGCAGCCGCCAGACTAGCGGAGCCTACGAGCAGTACTTC
J gene: TRBJ2-2; clone size: .; D gene: .; V gene: TRBV7-8; CDR3 protein: CASSFLGRGSGELFF; CDR3 DNA: TGTGCCAGCAGCTTTTTGGGTCGGGGCTCCGGGGAGCTGTTTTTT
J gene: TRBJ2-7; clone size: .; D gene: .; V gene: TRBV6-1; CDR3 protein: CASKDRFYEQYF; CDR3 DNA: TGTGCCAGCAAAGACAGGTTCTACGAGCAGTACTTC
J gene: TRBJ2-6; clone size: .; D gene: .; V gene: TRBV5-1; CDR3 protein: CASSLEGSGANVLTF; CDR3 DNA: TGCGCCAGCAGCTTGGAGGGATCTGGGGCCAACGTCCTGACTTTC
J gene: TRBJ2-7; clone size: .; D gene: TRBD2; V gene: TRBV7-6; CDR3 protein: CASSYGTSLTYEQYF; CDR3 DNA: TGTGCCAGCAGTTACGGGACTAGCCTAACCTACGAGCAGTACTTC
J gene: TRBJ1-1; clone size: .; D gene: .; V gene: TRBV29-1; CDR3 protein: CSADGGNTEAFF; CDR3 DNA: TGCAGCGCGGACGGGGGGAACACTGAAGCTTTCTTT
J gene: TRBJ1-5; clone size: .; D gene: TRBD1; V gene: TRBV27; CDR3 protein: CASRYGTGGPKPRQPQHF; CDR3 DNA: TGTGCCAGCAGATACGGGACAGGGGGCCCGAAACCCAGGCAGCCCCAGCATTTT
J gene: TRBJ2-1; clone size: .; D gene: .; V gene: TRBV9; CDR3 protein: CASSVAGQESYNEQFF; CDR3 DNA: TGTGCCAGCAGCGTAGCCGGGCAGGAATCCTACAATGAGCAGTTCTTC
J gene: TRBJ2-3; clone size: .; D gene: .; V gene: TRBV18; CDR3 protein: CASSPFESGSTDTQYF; CDR3 DNA: TGTGCCAGCTCACCGTTTGAGAGCGGATCTACAGATACGCAGTATTTT
J gene: TRBJ2-3; clone size: .; D gene: .; V gene: TRBV6-1; CDR3 protein: CASLGEAGDTQYF; CDR3 DNA: TGTGCCAGCCTGGGGGAGGCGGGAGATACGCAGTATTTT
J gene: TRBJ1-5; clone size: few; D gene: .; V gene: TRBV28; CDR3 protein: CASSLSGGKNQPQHF; CDR3 DNA: TGTGCCAGCAGTTTATCTGGGGGCAAGAATCAGCCCCAGCATTTT
J gene: TRBJ2-3; clone size: .; D gene: TRBD2; V gene: TRBV11-1; CDR3 protein: CASRPGRGRGRTDTQYF; CDR3 DNA: TGTGCCAGCAGACCCGGTCGCGGGAGGGGGCGCACAGATACGCAGTATTTT
J gene: TRBJ2-7; clone size: .; D gene: TRBD1; V gene: TRBV19; CDR3 protein: CASSRDRDYEQYF; CDR3 DNA: TGTGCCAGCTCCCGGGACAGGGACTACGAGCAGTACTTC
J gene: TRBJ1-1; clone size: few; D gene: .; V gene: TRBV6-5; CDR3 protein: CASSSTVPRGEAFF; CDR3 DNA: TGTGCCAGCAGCTCTACAGTTCCCCGGGGTGAAGCTTTCTTT
J gene: TRBJ2-7; clone size: .; D gene: .; V gene: TRBV28; CDR3 protein: CASSYTGYKEQYF; CDR3 DNA: TGTGCCAGCAGTTATACGGGGTACAAGGAGCAGTACTTC